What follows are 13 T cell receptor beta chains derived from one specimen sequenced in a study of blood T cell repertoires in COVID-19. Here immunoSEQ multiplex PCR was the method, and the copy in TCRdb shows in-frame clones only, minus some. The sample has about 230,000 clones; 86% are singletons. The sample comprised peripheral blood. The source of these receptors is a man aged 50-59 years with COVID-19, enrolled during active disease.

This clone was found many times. The CDR3 sequence: CASSDSGGYEKLFF. As DNA, the CDR3 is TGTGCCAGCAGTGATTCAGGGGGCTATGAAAAACTGTTTTTT. The genes are TRBV25-1 and TRBJ1-4; TRBD1 matches at 8 bases. The trim removed 3 bases at V and 6 bases at J, leaving 3 bases unmatched. Germline lookup yields CDR1 MGHDK and CDR2 SYGVNS. This CDR3 is 14 amino acids long.

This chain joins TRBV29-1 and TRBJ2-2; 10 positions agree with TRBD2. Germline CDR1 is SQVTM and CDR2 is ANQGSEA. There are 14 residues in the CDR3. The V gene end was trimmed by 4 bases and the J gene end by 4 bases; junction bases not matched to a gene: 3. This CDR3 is CSVGTSGATGELFF. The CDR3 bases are TGCAGCGTTGGAACTAGCGGGGCCACCGGGGAGCTGTTTTTT.

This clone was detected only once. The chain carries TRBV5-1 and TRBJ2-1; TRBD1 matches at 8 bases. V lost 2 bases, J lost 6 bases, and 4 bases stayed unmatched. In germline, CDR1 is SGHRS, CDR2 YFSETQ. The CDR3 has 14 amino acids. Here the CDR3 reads CASSLTGGGNEQFF. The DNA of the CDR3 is TGCGCCAGCAGCTTAACAGGGGGTGGCAATGAGCAGTTCTTC.

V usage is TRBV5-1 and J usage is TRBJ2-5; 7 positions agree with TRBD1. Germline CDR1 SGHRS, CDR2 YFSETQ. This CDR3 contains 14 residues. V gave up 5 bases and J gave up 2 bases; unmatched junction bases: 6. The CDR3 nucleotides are TGCGCCAGCAGGGACCGGGACAGACAAGAGACCCAGTACTTC. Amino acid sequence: CASRDRDRQETQYF.

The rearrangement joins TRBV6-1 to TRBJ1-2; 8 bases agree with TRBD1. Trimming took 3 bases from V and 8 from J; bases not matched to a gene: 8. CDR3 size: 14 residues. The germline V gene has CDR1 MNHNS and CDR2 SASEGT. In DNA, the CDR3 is TGTGCCAGCAGTGACGTTTCAGGGGGCCGCGGCTACACCTTC. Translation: CASSDVSGGRGYTF.

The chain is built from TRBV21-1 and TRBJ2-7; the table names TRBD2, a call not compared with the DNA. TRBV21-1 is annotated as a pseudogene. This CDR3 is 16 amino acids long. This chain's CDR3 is CASSKVGLAGGYEQYF. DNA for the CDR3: TGTGCCAGCAGCAAAGTCGGGCTAGCGGGAGGCTACGAGCAGTACTTC.

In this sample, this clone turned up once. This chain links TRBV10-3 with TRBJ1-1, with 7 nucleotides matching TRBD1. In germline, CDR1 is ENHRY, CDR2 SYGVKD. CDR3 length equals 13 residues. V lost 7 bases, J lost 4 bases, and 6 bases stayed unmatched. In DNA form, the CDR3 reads TGTGCCATCAAGGGACAGCCGTCCACTGAAGCTTTCTTT. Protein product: CAIKGQPSTEAFF.

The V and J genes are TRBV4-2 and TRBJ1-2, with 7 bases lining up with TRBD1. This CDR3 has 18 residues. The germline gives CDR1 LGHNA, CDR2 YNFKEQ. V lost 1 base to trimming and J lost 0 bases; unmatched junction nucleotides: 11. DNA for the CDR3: TGTGCCAGCAGCCAAGCACAGACAGGGCTTAGATCTAACTATGGCTACACCTTC. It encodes CASSQAQTGLRSNYGYTF.

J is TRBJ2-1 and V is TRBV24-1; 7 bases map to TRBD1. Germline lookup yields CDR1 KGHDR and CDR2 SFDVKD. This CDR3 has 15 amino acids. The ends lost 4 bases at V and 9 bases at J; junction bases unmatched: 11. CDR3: CATSEPQGEISEQFF. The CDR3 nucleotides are TGTGCCACCAGTGAACCTCAGGGGGAGATCAGTGAGCAGTTCTTC.

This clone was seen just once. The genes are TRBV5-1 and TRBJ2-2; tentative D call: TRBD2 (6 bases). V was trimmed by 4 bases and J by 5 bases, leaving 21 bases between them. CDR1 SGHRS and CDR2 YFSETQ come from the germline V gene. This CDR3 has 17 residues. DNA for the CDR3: TGCGCCAGCAGCCCGGGACCCGAGCGTGGAGGGACCGGGGAGCTGTTTTTT. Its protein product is CASSPGPERGGTGELFF.

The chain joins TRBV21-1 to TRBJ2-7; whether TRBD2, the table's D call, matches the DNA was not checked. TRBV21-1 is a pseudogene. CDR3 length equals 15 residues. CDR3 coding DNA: TGTGCCAGCAGCAACGGACTAGATCCCACCTACGAGCAGTACTTC. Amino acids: CASSNGLDPTYEQYF.

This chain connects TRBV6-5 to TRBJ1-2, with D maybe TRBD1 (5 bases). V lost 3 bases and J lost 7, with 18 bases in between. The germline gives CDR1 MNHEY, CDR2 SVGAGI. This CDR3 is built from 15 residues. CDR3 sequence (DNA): TGTGCCAGCAGTTATGGGAAGCTAGGGGTACGTGGCTACACCTTC. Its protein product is CASSYGKLGVRGYTF.

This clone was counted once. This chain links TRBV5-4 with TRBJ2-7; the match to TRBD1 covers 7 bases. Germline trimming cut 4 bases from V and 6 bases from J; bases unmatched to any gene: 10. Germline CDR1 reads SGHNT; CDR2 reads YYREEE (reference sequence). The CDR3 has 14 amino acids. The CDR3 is CASSPPDRVSEQYF. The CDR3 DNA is TGTGCCAGCAGCCCCCCCGACAGGGTAAGCGAGCAGTACTTC.